This is a list of T cell receptor beta chains from one sample in a study of T cells in Graves' hyperthyroidism and ophthalmopathy. TCRdb fed the multiplex PCR reads into MiXCR, producing one record per CDR3 protein. Altogether hundreds of thousands of distinct CDR3 sequences are present, about 38% being singletons, with the ten largest covering around 9.3%. The sample consisted of blood. All receptors derive from a man between 18 and 35 years old with Graves' hyperthyroidism. CDR3s include the opening cysteine and the closing phenylalanine or tryptophan. The order of the fields is clone size, D gene, V gene, J gene, CDR3 DNA, CDR3 protein. A D gene is named only where the DNA matches it firmly. For some rows the clone size is stated as once, few or many, or as a class when expanded; others skip it.

many	.	TRBV7-2	TRBJ2-5	TGTGCCAGCAGCTTAGGGTGGGTTAGCGAGGAGACCCAGTACTTC	CASSLGWVSEETQYF
.	.	TRBV10-3	TRBJ2-7	TGTGCCATCAGTGAGCCGGGACTGAGGGGTCTGTACTTC	CAISEPGLRGLYF
.	.	TRBV29-1	TRBJ2-5	TGCAGCGTTGATCAAGGGCAGCAAGAGACCCAGTACTTC	CSVDQGQQETQYF
.	.	TRBV12-3/TRBV12-4	TRBJ1-1	TGTGCCAGCAGTGTAGACGAGATGGCTTTCTTT	CASSVDEMAFF
few	.	TRBV28	TRBJ2-7	TGTGCCAGCAGTAAGCAGCGTGCCTACGAGCAGTACTTC	CASSKQRAYEQYF
few	.	TRBV2	TRBJ1-6	TGTGCCAGCACGTCAGGGAAGGGCAATTCACCCCTCCACTTT	CASTSGKGNSPLHF
.	.	TRBV9	TRBJ2-5	TGTGCCAGCCGTTTGGGGGGGCGGGGGACCCAGTACTTC	CASRLGGRGTQYF
.	TRBD1	TRBV20-1	TRBJ1-6	TGCAGTGCTATTCCCGGGACAGGGGGTTCACCCCTCCACTTT	CSAIPGTGGSPLHF
.	TRBD1	TRBV10-3	TRBJ1-2	TGTGCCATCTCCAGGACAGGGGCTGGTAACTATGGCTACACCTTC	CAISRTGAGNYGYTF
few	.	TRBV4-1	TRBJ2-7	TGCGCCAGCAGCCAAGAAAGAGGGGTCGAGCAGTACTTC	CASSQERGVEQYF
many	.	TRBV7-6	TRBJ2-5	TGTGCCAGCAGCGCGACTTGGGGAAAAGGGACCCAGTACTTC	CASSATWGKGTQYF
.	.	TRBV12-3/TRBV12-4	TRBJ2-5	TGTGCCAGCAGTTTTCACGGCCAAGAGACCCAGTACTTC	CASSFHGQETQYF
.	TRBD1	TRBV9	TRBJ1-3	TGTGCCAGCAGCCCACGGACAGGGTCAGACACCATATATTTT	CASSPRTGSDTIYF
many	.	TRBV20-1	TRBJ2-7	TGCAGTTACAGGTTCTCCTACGAGCAGTACTTC	CSYRFSYEQYF
.	TRBD1	TRBV5-1	TRBJ1-1	TGCGCCAGCAGCTTGGGGACAGGGGGCCAGGACGCTTTCTTT	CASSLGTGGQDAFF
few	TRBD1	TRBV7-9	TRBJ2-5	TGTGCCAGCAGCTTCCCAAGAGGACACAGGGGTTCAGGCCAAGAGACCCAGTACTTC	CASSFPRGHRGSGQETQYF
many	.	TRBV2	TRBJ2-7	TGTGCCAGCAGTGAAAGGGGGTACTACGAGCAGTACTTC	CASSERGYYEQYF
.	.	TRBV7-9	TRBJ2-7	TGTGCCAGCAGCCACGCCGGGCAGCCATACGAGCAGTACTTC	CASSHAGQPYEQYF
few	.	TRBV7-9	TRBJ2-5	TGTGCCAGCAGCCCTGGGTCCCCCCAAGAGACCCAGTACTTC	CASSPGSPQETQYF
many	.	TRBV20-1	TRBJ1-5	TGCAGCGCAGGAGGGGGCAATCAGCCCCAGCATTTT	CSAGGGNQPQHF
many	.	TRBV15	TRBJ1-1	TGTGCCACCAGCAGAGATTACGCCGGGTCAACGAACACTGAAGCTTTCTTT	CATSRDYAGSTNTEAFF
.	TRBD1	TRBV7-9	TRBJ1-3	TGTGCCAGCAGCTTCCAGGGGGCCTCTGGAAACACCATATATTTT	CASSFQGASGNTIYF
many	TRBD2	TRBV12-3/TRBV12-4	TRBJ2-5	TGTGCCAGCAGTACTAGCGGGATCGGTGAGACCCAGTACTTC	CASSTSGIGETQYF
.	.	TRBV5-4	TRBJ1-3	TGTGCCACTCGAAACAGGGCTATCGGAAACACCATATATTTT	CATRNRAIGNTIYF
many	.	TRBV29-1	TRBJ1-3	TGCAGCGTTGCCAGTGGGGGGTCTCGAAACACCATATATTTT	CSVASGGSRNTIYF
.	.	TRBV11-2	TRBJ2-7	TGTGCCAGCAGCAAGCCAGGCAGCTCCTACGAGCAGTACTTC	CASSKPGSSYEQYF
.	.	TRBV11-2	TRBJ2-5	TGTGCCAGCAGCTCAAGCGGGGGCGACAGGGGAGAGACCCAGTACTTC	CASSSSGGDRGETQYF
.	.	TRBV5-1	TRBJ2-7	TGCGCCAGCAGCCAAGCCAGCGGAGCCTACGAGCAGTACTTC	CASSQASGAYEQYF